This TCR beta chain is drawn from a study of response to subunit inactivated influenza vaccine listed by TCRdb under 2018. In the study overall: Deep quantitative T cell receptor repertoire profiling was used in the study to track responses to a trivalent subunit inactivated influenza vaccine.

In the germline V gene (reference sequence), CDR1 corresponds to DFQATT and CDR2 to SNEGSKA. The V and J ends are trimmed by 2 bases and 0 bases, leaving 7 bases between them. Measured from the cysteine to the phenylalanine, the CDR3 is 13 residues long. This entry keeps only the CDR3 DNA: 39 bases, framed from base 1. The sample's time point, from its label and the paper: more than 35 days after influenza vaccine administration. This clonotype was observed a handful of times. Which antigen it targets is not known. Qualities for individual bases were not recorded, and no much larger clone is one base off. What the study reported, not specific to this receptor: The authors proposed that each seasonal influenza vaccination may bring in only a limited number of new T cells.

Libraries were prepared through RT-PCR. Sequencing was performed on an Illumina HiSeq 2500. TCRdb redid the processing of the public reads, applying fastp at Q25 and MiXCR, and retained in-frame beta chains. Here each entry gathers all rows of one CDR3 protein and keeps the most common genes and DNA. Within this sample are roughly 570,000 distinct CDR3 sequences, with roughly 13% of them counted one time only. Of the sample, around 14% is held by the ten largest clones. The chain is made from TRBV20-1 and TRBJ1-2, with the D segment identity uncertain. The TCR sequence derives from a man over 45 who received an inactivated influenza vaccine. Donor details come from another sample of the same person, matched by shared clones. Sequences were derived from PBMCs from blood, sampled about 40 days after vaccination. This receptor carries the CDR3 CSARSMANYGYTF. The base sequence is TGCAGTGCTAGATCGATGGCTAACTATGGCTACACCTTC.